The 16 T cell receptor beta chains listed next were all sequenced from one sample in a study of metastatic and nonmetastatic thyroid tumors (dated by TCRdb to between 2020 and 2021). Libraries came from PCR. TCRdb records Illumina HiSeq 4000 as the sequencer. The public reads were run again by TCRdb, first through fastp at Q25 and then through MiXCR, and only productive beta chains were kept. The sample data list roughly 32,000 clones, and around 7% of these were observed just once. The ten largest clones add up to roughly two fifths of the sample. None of the patients had been given any treatment before thyroid surgery. Sequenced input: blood. The receptors originated from a female donor with papillary thyroid cancer or a benign thyroid nodule (not recorded which). Some clones in this sample may be carry-over from other donors' samples.

There are a few counts of this clone. A read error may be the cause here, since a much bigger clone is one base away. The sample has other DNA sequences that encode this CDR3 too. This sequence joins TRBV12-3 or TRBV12-4 and TRBJ2-2; D unclear. The CDR3 totals 13 residues. CDR3 DNA: TGTGCAAGCAGTCCCTGGAACACCGGGGAGCTGTTTTTT. It specifies CASSPWNTGELFF.

This clone has ten or more counts. This chain links TRBV28 with TRBJ1-2; 7 nucleotides align to TRBD1. Germline CDR1 and CDR2: MDHEN and SYDVKM. The CDR3 is 13 residues long. Trimming took 6 bases from V and 6 from J; bases not matched to a gene: 7. CDR3 sequence: CASRRHTGDGYTF. CDR3 bases: TGTGCCAGCAGACGACACACAGGGGATGGCTACACCTTC.

This clone was recorded many times. The rearrangement uses TRBV6-2 or TRBV6-3 and TRBJ1-4; TRBD1 is a possible D gene (6 bases). Trimming took 3 bases from V and 8 from J, leaving 19 bases between them. The CDR3 length is 16 residues. The V gene's germline CDR1 is MNHEY and CDR2 SVGEGT. The CDR3 DNA reads as TGTGCCAGCAGTTATATTGAGGGGGGGCGCGGGGAAAAACTGTTTTTT. It yields the protein CASSYIEGGRGEKLFF.

This clone occurred many times. V gene TRBV7-3 combines with J gene TRBJ2-2; TRBD1 matches at 7 bases. Germline CDR1 reads SGHTA; CDR2 reads FQGTGA. Trimming at V came to 3 bases and at J to 3 bases, leaving 1 base not matched to a gene. The CDR3 has 14 residues. The CDR3 protein is CASSFDRDTGELFF. CDR3 nucleotides: TGTGCCAGCAGCTTCGACAGGGACACCGGGGAGCTGTTTTTT.

This clone came up many times. The gene calls are TRBV19 and TRBJ1-5; D might be TRBD1 (5 bases). CDR3 length: 15 amino acids. Per germline, CDR1 LNHDA and CDR2 SQIVND (reference sequence). Trimming shortened V by 7 bases and J by 4 bases, and 17 bases separated the two germline ends. CDR3 bases: TGTGCCAGTACCTATCTTTTAGGGGAGAATCAGCCCCAGCATTTT. It translates to CASTYLLGENQPQHF.

This clone was seen repeatedly, ten times or more. The genes are TRBV25-1 and TRBJ1-6; the D is unclear. The V gene lost 4 bases and the J gene lost 7 bases, with 11 bases spanning the gap. Germline-derived CDR1 and CDR2 are MGHDK and SYGVNS. The length of the CDR3 is 14 residues. DNA of the CDR3: TGTGCCAGCAGTGTCTTAACGTCGAATTCACCCCTCCACTTT. This encodes CASSVLTSNSPLHF.

With respect to this clone: This could be a read error, since a much larger clone is one nucleotide away. CDR3 nucleotides: TGTGCCAGCAGCACCCGGACTAGCGGGACCCTCCAAGAGACCCAGTACTTC. Encoded protein: CASSTRTSGTLQETQYF. J is TRBJ2-5 and V is TRBV7-2, with TRBD2 identical over 12 bases. The V and J ends lost 5 bases and 1 base, in that order; junction bases with no gene match: 8. The CDR3 length is 17 residues. CDR1 and CDR2 (germline): SGHTA, FQGNSA.

The gene calls are TRBV19 and TRBJ1-1; D gene ambiguous. Germline CDR1 reads LNHDA; CDR2 reads SQIVND (reference sequence). This CDR3 spans 13 amino acids. Trimming took off 5 bases at V and 1 base at J, with 8 bases between the two ends. CDR3 loop: CASSLRPNTEAFF. In DNA, the CDR3 is TGTGCCAGTAGTCTTCGGCCGAACACTGAAGCTTTCTTT.

A note on this clone: A read error is possible here, since a much larger clone lies one base away. Distinct nucleotide sequences in the sample also encode this CDR3. This sequence joins TRBV18 and TRBJ2-1, with unresolved D. Germline V gene sequence: CDR1 KGHSH, CDR2 LQKENI. CDR3 length: 15 amino acids. The CDR3 reads CASSPPLKGYNEQFF. The CDR3 coding sequence is TGTGCCAGCTCGCCACCGCTAAAGGGCTACAATGAGCAGTTCTTC.

The sample holds many counts of this clone. The genes are TRBV11-2 and TRBJ2-5; maybe TRBD2 (5 bases). Trimming took off 5 bases at V and 1 base at J, with 17 bases between the two ends. There are 16 residues in the CDR3. Germline V gives CDR1 SGHAT, CDR2 FQNNGV. In nucleotides, the CDR3 is TGTGCCAGCAGCGCAGAAGGGTGGAGGCCCCAAGAGACCCAGTACTTC. Encoded protein: CASSAEGWRPQETQYF.

This clone appeared once. Since a much larger clone is just one base distant, this may be a read error. The sample has other DNA sequences that encode this CDR3 too. CDR3 residues: CSALIQGLAKNIQYF. For the CDR3, the DNA is TGCAGTGCTTTGATACAGGGGCTAGCCAAAAACATTCAGTACTTC. The chain employs TRBV20-1 and TRBJ2-4, with TRBD1 matching 7 bases. The CDR3 covers 15 residues. Germline V gene data show CDR1 as DFQATT and CDR2 as SNEGSKA (reference sequence). J was trimmed by 0 bases and V by 5 bases; bases with no gene match: 7.

At least ten counts were recorded for this clone. This chain joins TRBV6-2 or TRBV6-3 and TRBJ2-7; 7 nucleotides agree with TRBD2. J gave up 3 bases and V 6 bases, and 11 bases lay outside the gene matches. Germline V gene lookup returns CDR1 MNHEY and CDR2 SVGEGT. The CDR3 is 15 amino acids. CDR3 sequence: CASRHETSAYYEQYF. The CDR3 DNA reads TGTGCCAGCAGGCATGAAACTAGCGCCTACTACGAGCAGTACTTC.

This clone was found many times. CDR3 in DNA: TGTGCCAGCATTGGGACAGGGGGGAGTTTAGAGACCCAGTACTTC. Its protein is CASIGTGGSLETQYF. The chain uses TRBV6-4 and TRBJ2-5; TRBD1 matches at 11 bases. The germline gives CDR1 MRHNA, CDR2 SNTAGT. J gave up 4 bases and V 7 bases, and 8 bases lay outside the gene matches. The CDR3 extends over 15 amino acids.

This clone was recorded at least ten times. This chain connects TRBV12-3 or TRBV12-4 to TRBJ2-5; 9 nucleotides match TRBD2. With V trimmed by 7 bases and J by 3 bases, 6 bases remained unmatched. The CDR3 extends over 14 amino acids. CDR3 loop: CASTRTSAEETQYF. The CDR3 DNA is TGTGCCAGCACCCGGACTAGCGCCGAAGAGACCCAGTACTTC.

This clone was observed at least ten times. The chain uses TRBV4-3 and TRBJ2-7; 12 positions agree with TRBD2. Germline lookup yields CDR1 LGHNA and CDR2 YSLEER. The CDR3 is 17 amino acids. The ends lost 5 bases at V and 3 bases at J; junction bases unmatched: 11. The CDR3 bases are TGCGCCAGCAGCGAACGTCTAGCGGGGGGGCTCTACTACGAGCAGTACTTC. This codes for CASSERLAGGLYYEQYF.

This clone occurred a few times. A much larger clone lies a single base off, so this may be a read error. The gene calls are TRBV5-8 and TRBJ1-5, with D possibly being TRBD1 (5 bases). The V end was cut by 0 bases, the J end by 6 bases, with 13 bases between. CDR1 and CDR2 from the germline V gene are SGHTS and YDEGEE. The CDR3 has 15 residues. As DNA, the CDR3 is TGTGCCAGCAGCTTGGGGGGCGGGGTCTGTCAGCCCCAGCATTTT. Translating it yields CASSLGGGVCQPQHF.